This entry lists 16 T cell receptor beta chains sequenced from one sample in a study of beta chain features in type 1 diabetes. Broader study findings: Among patients with Type 1 diabetes, TCRB CDR3s were moderately but significantly shorter in every one of the four CD4+ subsets.

Sequencing targeted expressed TCRB transcripts, as all isolated RNA had been reverse transcribed. Sequenced by immunoSEQ multiplex PCR; TCRdb stores in-frame clones only, minus some. The sample lists 300,000 to 350,000 clones; about a tenth were seen once. No cognate antigen is known for these TCRs. Sample: central memory CD4+ T cells from blood. These receptors were taken from a man aged 25-45 years with type 1 diabetes.

This clone was observed many times. V usage is TRBV21-1 and J usage is TRBJ2-7; TRBD2 reflects the table's D call only, with no check against the DNA. TRBV21-1 is a pseudogene locus. The CDR3 length is 16 residues. The CDR3 sequence is CASSKAFQRGTYEQYF. The CDR3 nucleotides are TGTGCCAGCAGCAAGGCCTTCCAGCGGGGGACCTACGAGCAGTACTTC.

This clone was observed a handful of times. The chain couples TRBV7-2 to TRBJ2-2; TRBD1 aligns across 12 bases. J was trimmed by 7 bases and V by 5 bases; bases with no gene match: 5. The CDR3 loop spans 15 amino acids. Germline-derived CDR1 and CDR2 are SGHTA and FQGNSA. In DNA form, the CDR3 reads TGTGCCAGCAGCCTCCGGGACAGGGGGCGCGGGGAGCTGTTTTTT. Translating gives CASSLRDRGRGELFF. The full variable domain, completed using reference TRBV7-2 and TRBJ2-2, is GAGVSQSPSNKVTEKGKDVELRCDPISGHTALYWYRQSLGQGLEFLIYFQGNSAPDKSGLPSDRFSAERTGGSVSTLTIQRTQQEDSAVYLCASSLRDRGRGELFFGEGSRLTVL.

This clone was seen more than once but under ten times. V usage is TRBV5-1 and J usage is TRBJ2-2, with 7 bases that match TRBD1. With 4 bases clipped from V and 1 base from J, the junction kept 1 base outside the gene matches. Germline assignment: CDR1 SGHRS and CDR2 YFSETQ. The CDR3 is 14 amino acids. The CDR3 is CASSGDRNTGELFF. The CDR3 DNA is TGCGCCAGCAGCGGGGACAGGAACACCGGGGAGCTGTTTTTT.

This chain connects TRBV9 to TRBJ1-2; 9 nucleotides match TRBD1. CDR1 is SGDLS, CDR2 YYNGEE, per germline. There are 16 residues in the CDR3. Unmatched junction bases numbered 13, after V lost 4 bases and J lost 6 bases. CDR3 protein: CASSPQLTGGGHGYTF. The CDR3 bases are TGTGCCAGCAGCCCCCAACTGACAGGGGGTGGGCATGGCTACACCTTC.

This clone was seen many times. The CDR3 coding sequence is TGCGCCAGCAGCCCGGGACAGCTTAACTCTGGAAACACCATATATTTT. Translating gives CASSPGQLNSGNTIYF. J is TRBJ1-3 and V is TRBV4-1, with 7 bases identical to TRBD1. The CDR3 sequence is 16 residues long. The trim removed 4 bases at V and 0 bases at J, leaving 6 bases unmatched. Germline CDR1 is MGHRA and CDR2 is YSYEKL.

The chain uses TRBV7-9 and TRBJ2-1, with 13 bases that match TRBD2. The CDR3 is 17 residues long. CDR1 is SEHNR, CDR2 FQNEAQ, per germline (reference sequence). Trimming removed 4 bases from V and 7 bases from J; junction bases left unmatched: 10. The CDR3 DNA reads as TGTGCCAGCAGCTACCCGGGACTAGCGGGGCTTCGGAATGAGCAGTTCTTC. Amino acid sequence: CASSYPGLAGLRNEQFF.

This clone was counted only a few times. The chain carries TRBV11-2 and TRBJ1-6; D might be TRBD1 (6 bases). There are 15 residues in the CDR3. Deletions cut 4 bases from V and 6 bases from J, with 13 bases between. Germline CDR1 and CDR2: SGHAT and FQNNGV. CDR3 in amino acids: CASSSVTGFNSPLHF. The CDR3 DNA follows: TGTGCCAGCAGCTCCGTTACAGGGTTTAATTCACCCCTCCACTTT.

The chain employs TRBV29-1 and TRBJ2-6, with TRBD2 matching over 7 bases. Germline V gives CDR1 SQVTM, CDR2 ANQGSEA. Trimming took 4 bases from V and 0 from J; bases not matched to a gene: 0. CDR3 length equals 14 residues. The CDR3 reads CSVGGGSGANVLTF. DNA of the CDR3: TGCAGCGTTGGGGGGGGCTCTGGGGCCAACGTCCTGACTTTC.

In the case of this clone: The junction departs from germline at one end; a sequencing error may be responsible. The CDR3 DNA reads TGTGCTAGCAGCTTAGGGACGGGATTCCAAGAGACCCAGTACTTC. The encoded protein is CASSLGTGFQETQYF. V and J are TRBV7-7 and TRBJ2-5, with D perhaps given as TRBD1 or TRBD2 (5 bases each). Germline values: CDR1 SSHAT, CDR2 FNYEAQ (reference sequence). This CDR3 spans 15 amino acids.

V and J are TRBV5-6 and TRBJ1-6, with D tentatively TRBD1 (5 bases). This CDR3 region has 16 residues. The V end lost 4 bases, the J end lost 9 bases, and 20 bases lay between the germline ends. CDR1 and CDR2 (germline): SGHDT, YYEEEE. This chain's CDR3 is CASSPRGPVGGSPLHF. Here the CDR3 DNA reads TGTGCCAGCAGCCCACGGGGCCCTGTAGGTGGTTCACCCCTCCACTTT.

The chain recombines TRBV9 with TRBJ1-2; TRBD1 matches at 7 bases. Germline trimming cut 0 bases from V and 8 bases from J; bases unmatched to any gene: 7. CDR3 length: 14 amino acids. The germline gives CDR1 SGDLS, CDR2 YYNGEE. In DNA form, the CDR3 reads TGTGCCAGCAGCGTAGAGACAGGGACGATCGGCTACACCTTC. Translation gives CASSVETGTIGYTF.

The chain links TRBV6-5 to TRBJ2-7; 12 nucleotides align to TRBD2. J lost 7 bases, V lost 0 bases, and 7 bases had no gene match. From germline, CDR1 is MNHEY and CDR2 SVGAGI. The CDR3 length is 16 residues. The CDR3 spells CASSYSEGGLAGEQYF. CDR3 nucleotide sequence: TGTGCCAGCAGTTACTCAGAGGGAGGACTAGCGGGGGAGCAGTACTTC.

The gene calls are TRBV2 and TRBJ2-1; TRBD2 matches at 14 bases. The CDR3 consists of 14 residues. Germline values: CDR1 SNHLY, CDR2 FYNNEI. V shed 9 bases and J 3 bases; nucleotides not matched to a gene: 1. The CDR3: CARGTSGGYNEQFF. CDR3 nucleotides: TGTGCCAGGGGGACTAGCGGGGGCTACAATGAGCAGTTCTTC.

In nucleotides, the CDR3 is TGTGCCAGCAGCTTAGGAGCGGGGGGTCCTAATGAGCAGTTCTTC. Amino acid sequence: CASSLGAGGPNEQFF. The chain links TRBV11-2 to TRBJ2-1; 9 nucleotides agree with TRBD2. Trimming took 1 base from V and 7 from J; bases not matched to a gene: 5. CDR3 length: 15 residues. Germline CDR1 and CDR2: SGHAT and FQNNGV. Full variable domain (missing parts from reference TRBV11-2 and TRBJ2-1): EAGVAQSPRYKIIEKRQSVAFWCNPISGHATLYWYQQILGQGPKLLIQFQNNGVVDDSQLPKDRFSAERLKGVDSTLKIQPAKLEDSAVYLCASSLGAGGPNEQFFGPGTRLTVL.

This clone was recorded a few times. The chain combines TRBV9 with TRBJ2-5; the match to TRBD1 covers 7 bases. The CDR3 runs to 14 residues. Unmatched junction bases numbered 4, after V lost 0 bases and J lost 5 bases. CDR1 and CDR2 (germline): SGDLS, YYNGEE. CDR3 sequence: CASSVVDRWETQYF. CDR3 nucleotides: TGTGCCAGCAGCGTAGTGGACAGGTGGGAGACCCAGTACTTC.

The chain has TRBV9 and TRBJ1-2; D is unresolved. Trimming stripped 0 bases from V and 6 bases from J, with 9 bases between. Germline V gene sequence: CDR1 SGDLS, CDR2 YYNGEE. The CDR3 contains 13 residues. The CDR3 loop reads CASSVDGGHGYTF. The CDR3 coding sequence is TGTGCCAGCAGCGTAGACGGCGGCCATGGCTACACCTTC.